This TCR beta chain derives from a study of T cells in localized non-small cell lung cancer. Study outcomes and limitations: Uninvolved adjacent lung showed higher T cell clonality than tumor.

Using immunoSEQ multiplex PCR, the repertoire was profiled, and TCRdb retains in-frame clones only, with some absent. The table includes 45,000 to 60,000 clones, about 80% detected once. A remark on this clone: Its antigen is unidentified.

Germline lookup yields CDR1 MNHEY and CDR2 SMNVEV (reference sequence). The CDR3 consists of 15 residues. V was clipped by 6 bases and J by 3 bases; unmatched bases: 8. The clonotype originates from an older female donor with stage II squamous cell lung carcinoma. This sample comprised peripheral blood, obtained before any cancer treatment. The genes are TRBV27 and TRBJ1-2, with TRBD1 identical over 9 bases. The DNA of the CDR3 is TGTGCCAGCAGACTTACAACAGGGGGCGACTATGGCTACACCTTC. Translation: CASRLTTGGDYGYTF.